Following are 27 T cell receptor beta chains from one sample sequenced in a study of patients with pleural tuberculosis. TCRdb passed the reads through MiXCR, listing each CDR3 protein once. The sample yields tens of thousands of distinct CDR3 sequences, around 6.7% seen once. These receptor sequences come from a human donor with pleural tuberculosis.

This clonotype was observed many times. The rearrangement joins TRBV10-2 to TRBJ2-3; no reliable D call. CDR1 is WSHSY, CDR2 SAAADI, per germline. Deletions cut 2 bases from V and 5 bases from J, with 2 bases between. The CDR3 totals 11 residues. The CDR3 spells CASSEGDTQYF. CDR3 coding DNA: TGCGCCAGCAGTGAGGGAGATACGCAGTATTTT.

This sequence joins TRBV2 and TRBJ1-6; D ambiguous. CDR1 and CDR2 (germline): SNHLY, FYNNEI. The CDR3 is made up of 14 amino acids. V was pared by 5 bases and J by 7 bases, with 12 bases between. The chain's CDR3 is CASSQGMRNSPLHF. In DNA, the CDR3 is TGTGCCAGCAGTCAAGGAATGCGAAATTCACCCCTCCACTTT.

This clonotype was counted at least ten times. The chain recombines TRBV20-1 with TRBJ2-7; D is ambiguous. Trimming shortened V by 3 bases and J by 0 bases, and 9 bases separated the two germline ends. Germline V gene lookup returns CDR1 DFQATT and CDR2 SNEGSKA (reference sequence). This CDR3 has 13 residues. The CDR3 nucleotides read TGCAGTGCTAGTGGTGACAACTCCTACGAGCAGTACTTC. Its translation: CSASGDNSYEQYF.

Details on this clonotype: With a much larger clone just one base away, this may be a read error. The chain carries TRBV7-2 and TRBJ1-1, with unresolved D. Germline V lookup: CDR1 SGHTA, CDR2 FQGNSA. Trimming took off 0 bases at V and 3 bases at J, with 11 bases between the two ends. There are 15 residues in the CDR3. CDR3 sequence: CASSLAIGYYTEAFF. As DNA, the CDR3 is TGTGCCAGCAGCTTAGCTATAGGATATTACACTGAAGCTTTCTTT.

This clonotype has at least ten counts. The chain links TRBV4-2 to TRBJ1-1; D possibly corresponds to TRBD1 (5 bases). This CDR3 has 14 residues. CDR1 and CDR2 from the germline V gene are LGHNA and YNFKEQ. Trimming cost V 2 bases and J 0 bases, with 7 bases left between them. CDR3: CASSQTTVNTEAFF. The CDR3 DNA is TGTGCCAGCAGCCAAACGACAGTGAACACTGAAGCTTTCTTT.

This clonotype was detected ten times or more. The chain carries TRBV4-1 and TRBJ1-1; TRBD1 agrees at 7 bases. Germline V CDR1 and CDR2: MGHRA, YSYEKL. The CDR3 length is 14 residues. V lost 3 bases, J lost 5 bases, and 6 bases stayed unmatched. The CDR3 here is CASSHPGQMTEAFF. The CDR3 nucleotides are TGCGCCAGCAGCCACCCGGGACAGATGACTGAAGCTTTCTTT.

This clonotype was seen many times. The gene calls are TRBV6-2 or TRBV6-3 and TRBJ2-7; D call uncertain. V gave up 0 bases and J gave up 4 bases, with 10 bases separating them. Per the germline V gene, CDR1 is MNHEY and CDR2 is SVGEGT. The CDR3 is 14 amino acids. As DNA, the CDR3 is TGTGCCAGCAGTTACTCGTCATTAGAGTACGAGCAGTACTTC. It translates to CASSYSSLEYEQYF.

V and J are TRBV24-1 and TRBJ2-7; a weak D match, TRBD1 (7 bases). V was cut by 4 bases and J by 6 bases, with 21 bases left in between. Germline assignment: CDR1 KGHDR and CDR2 SFDVKD. The CDR3 runs 16 residues. The CDR3 loop is CATSDPRQGLSSEQYF. CDR3 DNA sequence: TGTGCCACCAGTGACCCAAGACAGGGACTTAGTTCCGAGCAGTACTTC.

As for this clonotype: Given a much more abundant clone one base away, this may be a read error. The CDR3 sequence: CASSGRARNQPQHF. In DNA form, the CDR3 reads TGTGCCAGCAGTGGAAGGGCCCGCAATCAGCCCCAGCATTTT. J is TRBJ1-5 and V is TRBV2; no firm D call. Looked up from germline, CDR1 is SNHLY and CDR2 is FYNNEI. V lost 4 bases, J lost 2 bases, and 9 bases lay in between. The CDR3 runs to 14 residues.

This clonotype was recorded at least ten times. This chain joins TRBV28 and TRBJ1-5; D uncertain. Per the germline V gene, CDR1 is MDHEN and CDR2 is SYDVKM. V was pared by 8 bases and J by 2 bases, with 10 bases between. CDR3 length equals 13 residues. In nucleotides, the CDR3 is TGTGCCAGCGGATGGGGTGGCAATCAGCCCCAGCATTTT. Translation: CASGWGGNQPQHF.

Relative to its sample, this clonotype is hyperexpanded. This chain uses TRBV12-3 or TRBV12-4 with TRBJ2-7; 8 bases are a match to TRBD2. The CDR3 covers 15 residues. Trimming removed 4 bases from V and 4 bases from J; junction bases left unmatched: 9. The CDR3 DNA sequence: TGTGCCAGCAGTTCCCGAACTAGCGGTCGTTACGAGCAGTACTTC. Translated: CASSSRTSGRYEQYF.

This clonotype has a count of ten or more. The chain uses TRBV6-1 and TRBJ2-3; D not resolved. The CDR3 runs to 13 residues. V lost 2 bases to trimming and J lost 6 bases, with 9 bases between them. Germline V gene sequence: CDR1 MNHNS, CDR2 SASEGT. As DNA, the CDR3 is TGTGCCAGCAGTGAATCCGTATCCGATACGCAGTATTTT. This sequence encodes CASSESVSDTQYF.

This clonotype has at least ten counts. This chain joins TRBV5-1 and TRBJ1-2; possible D gene TRBD1, 6 bases. Germline V gene sequence: CDR1 SGHRS, CDR2 YFSETQ. The V and J ends lost 0 bases and 4 bases respectively, with 10 bases between them. This CDR3 spans 14 amino acids. The CDR3 DNA is TGCGCCAGCAGCTTGGAGGGACAAGGCTATGGCTACACCTTC. It yields the protein CASSLEGQGYGYTF.

This clonotype was detected many times. The chain links TRBV6-1 to TRBJ2-1, with TRBD2 matching over 9 bases. CDR1 is MNHNS, CDR2 SASEGT, per germline. Trimming at V came to 3 bases and at J to 6 bases, leaving 0 bases not matched to a gene. There are 13 residues in the CDR3. The CDR3 is CASSDSGSNEQFF. The CDR3 DNA sequence: TGTGCCAGCAGTGATAGCGGGAGCAATGAGCAGTTCTTC.

This clonotype was recorded many times. The chain carries TRBV6-1 and TRBJ2-7; 10 nucleotides match TRBD2. The CDR3 runs to 14 residues. Germline CDR1 is MNHNS and CDR2 is SASEGT. The V and J ends lost 6 bases and 3 bases, in that order; junction bases with no gene match: 5. For the CDR3, the DNA is TGTGCCAGCAGCCCACGGACTAGCGGCTACGAGCAGTACTTC. Its translation: CASSPRTSGYEQYF.

Remarks on this clonotype: The CDR3 end shows no conserved phenylalanine or tryptophan, and so a read error is likely. The chain employs TRBV2 and TRBJ2-1, with TRBD1 as a possible D gene (6 bases). Germline CDR1 SNHLY, CDR2 FYNNEI. This CDR3 spans 12 amino acids. In DNA, the CDR3 is TGTGCCAGCAGTTTTTCAGGGGATGAACAGTTCTTA. Its translation is CASSFSGDEQFL.

Ten or more counts support this clonotype. The chain recombines TRBV6-1 with TRBJ1-4; 9 nucleotides match TRBD1. In germline, CDR1 is MNHNS, CDR2 SASEGT. CDR3 size: 13 residues. Trimming cost V 6 bases and J 8 bases; bases outside gene matches: 4. The chain's CDR3 is CASRNRGREKLFF. The DNA for the CDR3 is TGTGCCAGCAGGAACAGGGGGCGAGAAAAACTGTTTTTT.

This clonotype was found many times. DNA for the CDR3: TGTGCCAGCAGTAGAACCGGGACTAGCGGTTACAATGAGCAGTTCTTC. It is translated as CASSRTGTSGYNEQFF. The chain employs TRBV25-1 and TRBJ2-1; TRBD2 matches 11 bases. Per germline, CDR1 MGHDK and CDR2 SYGVNS. J gave up 4 bases and V 5 bases, and 7 bases lay outside the gene matches. This CDR3 is built from 16 residues.

J is TRBJ2-1 and V is TRBV12-3 or TRBV12-4; perhaps TRBD2 as D (6 bases). V lost 5 bases and J lost 5, with 7 bases in between. The length of the CDR3 is 12 residues. CDR3 sequence (DNA): TGTGCCAGCAGTCCGGGAGACAATGAGCAGTTCTTC. Translated: CASSPGDNEQFF.

This clonotype was found a few times. V and J are TRBV11-1 and TRBJ2-2; D remains ambiguous. CDR1 SGHAT and CDR2 FQDESV come from the germline V gene (reference sequence). CDR3 length: 16 residues. V dropped 8 bases and J dropped 1 base, with 17 bases sitting between them. The CDR3 here is CASSVYGSGNTGELFF. In DNA form, the CDR3 reads TGTGCCAGCTCGGTTTATGGCTCAGGGAACACCGGGGAGCTGTTTTTT. Using reference TRBV11-1 and TRBJ2-2 for the parts outside the CDR3, the full variable domain is EAEVAQSPRYKITEKSQAVAFWCDPISGHATLYWYRQILGQGPELLVQFQDESVVDDSQLPKDRFSAERLKGVDSTLKIQPAELGDSAMYLCASSVYGSGNTGELFFGEGSRLTVL.

This clonotype has a count of ten or more. This chain links TRBV2 with TRBJ1-6, with D unclear. The CDR3 contains 15 residues. The germline V and J ends were trimmed by 6 bases and 0 bases, with 9 bases remaining between them. Germline V lookup: CDR1 SNHLY, CDR2 FYNNEI. The CDR3 DNA sequence: TGTGCCAGCAGCGTACAGAGCTCCTATAATTCACCCCTCCACTTT. Its protein product is CASSVQSSYNSPLHF.

This chain joins TRBV3-1 and TRBJ2-1, with 8 bases identical to TRBD2. CDR3 length: 14 residues. CDR1 is LGHDT, CDR2 YNNKEL, per germline (reference sequence). Germline trimming cut 3 bases from V and 4 bases from J; bases unmatched to any gene: 2. The CDR3 sequence: CASSHLAGYNEQFF. CDR3 bases: TGTGCCAGCAGCCACCTAGCGGGTTACAATGAGCAGTTCTTC.

This clonotype was recorded at least ten times. The chain is built from TRBV7-3 and TRBJ2-1, with 9 bases aligning to TRBD2. Germline CDR1 reads SGHTA; CDR2 reads FQGTGA. Trimming at V came to 1 base and at J to 2 bases, leaving 6 bases not matched to a gene. The CDR3 sequence is 17 residues long. CDR3 nucleotides: TGTGCCAGCAGCTTAAGGGCTAGCGGGAATGCCTACAATGAGCAGTTCTTC. Protein: CASSLRASGNAYNEQFF.

This clonotype was seen more than once but under ten times. The CDR3 here is CASTGTGYNEQFF. The CDR3 DNA sequence: TGTGCCAGTACCGGGACAGGTTACAATGAGCAGTTCTTC. The V call is TRBV19, the J call TRBJ2-1, with TRBD1 identical over 8 bases. The germline V gene encodes CDR1 LNHDA and CDR2 SQIVND (reference sequence). V gave up 7 bases and J gave up 4 bases; unmatched junction bases: 3. The CDR3 totals 13 residues.

This clonotype was counted many times. The CDR3 loop reads CASSQDWASETQYF. CDR3 in DNA: TGTGCCAGCAGCCAAGATTGGGCCAGCGAGACCCAGTACTTC. The gene calls are TRBV4-2 and TRBJ2-5; D remains unclear. The CDR3 extends over 14 amino acids. Trimming removed 0 bases from V and 5 bases from J, with 10 bases in between. CDR1 is LGHNA, CDR2 YNFKEQ, per germline.

The chain recombines TRBV19 with TRBJ2-1, with D perhaps assigned TRBD1 or TRBD2 (6 bases each). Deletions cut 7 bases from V and 6 bases from J, with 19 bases between. The CDR3 extends over 15 amino acids. The V gene's germline CDR1 is LNHDA and CDR2 SQIVND (reference sequence). The CDR3 here is CASTHLGGAFNEQFF. CDR3 nucleotide sequence: TGTGCCAGTACCCATTTGGGGGGCGCGTTCAATGAGCAGTTCTTC.

Many counts were recorded for this clonotype. This chain links TRBV12-3 or TRBV12-4 with TRBJ2-1; 8 bases map to TRBD2. V shed 7 bases and J 6 bases; nucleotides not matched to a gene: 14. This CDR3 is 16 amino acids long. The CDR3 nucleotides read TGTGCCAGCACAACAGGAGTCCGGGAGGGCCGCAATGAGCAGTTCTTC. Residues: CASTTGVREGRNEQFF.